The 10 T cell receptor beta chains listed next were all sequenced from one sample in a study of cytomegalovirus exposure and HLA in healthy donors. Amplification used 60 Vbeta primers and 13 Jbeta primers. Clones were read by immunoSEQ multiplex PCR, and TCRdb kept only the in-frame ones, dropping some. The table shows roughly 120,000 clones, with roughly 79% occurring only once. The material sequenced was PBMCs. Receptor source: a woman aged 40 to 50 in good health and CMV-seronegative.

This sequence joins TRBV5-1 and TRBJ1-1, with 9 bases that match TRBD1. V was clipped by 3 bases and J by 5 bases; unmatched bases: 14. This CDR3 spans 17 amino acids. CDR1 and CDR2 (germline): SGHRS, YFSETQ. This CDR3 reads CASSSMYWGTGKTEAFF. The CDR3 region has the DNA TGCGCCAGCAGCTCAATGTATTGGGGGACAGGGAAGACTGAAGCTTTCTTT.

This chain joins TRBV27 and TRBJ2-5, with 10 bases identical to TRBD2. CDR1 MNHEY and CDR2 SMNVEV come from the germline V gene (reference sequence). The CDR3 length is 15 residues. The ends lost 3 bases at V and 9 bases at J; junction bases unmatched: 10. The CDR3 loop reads CASSLASGGIGSQYF. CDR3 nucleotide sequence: TGTGCCAGCAGTTTGGCTAGCGGGGGTATAGGGTCCCAGTACTTC.

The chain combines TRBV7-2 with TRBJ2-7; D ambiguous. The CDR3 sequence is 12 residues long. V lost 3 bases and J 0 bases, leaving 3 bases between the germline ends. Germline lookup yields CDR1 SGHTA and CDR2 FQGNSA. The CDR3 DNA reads TGTGCCAGCAGCTTCAGCTCCTACGAGCAGTACTTC. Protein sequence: CASSFSSYEQYF.

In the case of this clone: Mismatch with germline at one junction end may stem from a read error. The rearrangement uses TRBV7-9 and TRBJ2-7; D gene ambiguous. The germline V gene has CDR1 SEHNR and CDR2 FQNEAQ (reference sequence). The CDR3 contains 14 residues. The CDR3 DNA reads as TGTTCCAGCAGTCTAGAGAACCGGACCTACGAGCAGTACTTC. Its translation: CSSSLENRTYEQYF.

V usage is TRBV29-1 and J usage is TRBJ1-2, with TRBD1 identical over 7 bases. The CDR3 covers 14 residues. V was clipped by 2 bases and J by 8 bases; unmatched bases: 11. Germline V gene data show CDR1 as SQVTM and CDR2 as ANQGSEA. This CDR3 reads CSVESGRGVEGYTF. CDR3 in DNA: TGCAGCGTTGAATCGGGCAGGGGGGTAGAGGGCTACACCTTC. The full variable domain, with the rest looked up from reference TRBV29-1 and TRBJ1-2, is SAVISQKPSRDICQRGTSLTIQCQVDSQVTMMFWYRQQPGQSLTLIATANQGSEATYESGFVIDKFPISRPNLTFSTLTVSNMSPEDSSIYLCSVESGRGVEGYTFGSGTRLTVV.

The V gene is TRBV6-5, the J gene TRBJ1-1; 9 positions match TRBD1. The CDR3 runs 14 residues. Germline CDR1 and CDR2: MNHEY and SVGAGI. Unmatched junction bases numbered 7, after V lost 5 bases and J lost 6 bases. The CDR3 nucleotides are TGTGCCAGCAGTAAGCCGGGACAGGGACCTGAAGCTTTCTTT. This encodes CASSKPGQGPEAFF.

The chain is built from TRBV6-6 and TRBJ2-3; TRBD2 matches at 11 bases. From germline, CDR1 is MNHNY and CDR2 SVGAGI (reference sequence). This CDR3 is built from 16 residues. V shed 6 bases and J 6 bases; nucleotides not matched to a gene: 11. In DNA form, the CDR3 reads TGTGCCAGCAGCCCTCTAGCGGGGGGCGTTTCTGATACGCAGTATTTT. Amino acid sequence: CASSPLAGGVSDTQYF.

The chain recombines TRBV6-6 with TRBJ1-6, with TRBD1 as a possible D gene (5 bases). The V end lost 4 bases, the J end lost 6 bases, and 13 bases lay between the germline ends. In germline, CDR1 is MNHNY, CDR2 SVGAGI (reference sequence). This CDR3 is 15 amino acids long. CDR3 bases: TGTGCCAGCAGTTGGGGGGTGTATGGTAATTCACCCCTCCACTTT. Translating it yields CASSWGVYGNSPLHF.

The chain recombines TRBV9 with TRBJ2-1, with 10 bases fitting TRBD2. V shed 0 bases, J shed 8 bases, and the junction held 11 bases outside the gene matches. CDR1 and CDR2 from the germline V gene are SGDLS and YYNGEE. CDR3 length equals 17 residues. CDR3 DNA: TGTGCCAGCAGCGTAGAAGGGTTAGCGGGAGGTCCCGATGAGCAGTTCTTC. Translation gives CASSVEGLAGGPDEQFF.

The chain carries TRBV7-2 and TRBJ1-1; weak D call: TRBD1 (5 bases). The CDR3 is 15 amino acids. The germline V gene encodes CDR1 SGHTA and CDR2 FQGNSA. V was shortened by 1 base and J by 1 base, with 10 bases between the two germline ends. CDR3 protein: CASSLESDRNTEAFF. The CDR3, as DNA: TGTGCCAGCAGCTTAGAGTCTGACAGGAACACTGAAGCTTTCTTT.